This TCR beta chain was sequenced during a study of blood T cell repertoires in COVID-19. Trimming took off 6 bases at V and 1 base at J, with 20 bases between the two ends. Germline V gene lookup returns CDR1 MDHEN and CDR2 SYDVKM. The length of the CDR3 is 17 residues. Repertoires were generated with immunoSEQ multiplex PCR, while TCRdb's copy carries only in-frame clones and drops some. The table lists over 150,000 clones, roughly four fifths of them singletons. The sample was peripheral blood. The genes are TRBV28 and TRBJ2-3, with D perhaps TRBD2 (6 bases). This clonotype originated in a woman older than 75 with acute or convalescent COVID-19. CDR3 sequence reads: CASRPSWSWGGTDTQYF. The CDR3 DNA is TGTGCCAGCAGACCCTCGTGGTCCTGGGGGGGCACAGATACGCAGTATTTT.